The 25 T cell receptor beta chains below were found in one sample sequenced in a study of beta chain features in type 1 diabetes. Of the isolated RNA, all was reverse transcribed, and so the sequenced material was expressed TCRB transcripts. This table comes from immunoSEQ multiplex PCR, and its TCRdb copy is limited to in-frame clones, with some not included. This sample has 300,000 to 450,000 clones, with roughly an eighth found just once. Sample: naive CD4+ T cells from blood. All receptors derive from a man between 18 and 29 years old in good health.

This clone was counted only a few times. This rearrangement joins TRBV6-5 to TRBJ2-7; D perhaps matches TRBD1 (6 bases). Looked up from germline, CDR1 is MNHEY and CDR2 is SVGAGI. V lost 6 bases, J lost 2 bases, and 11 bases lay in between. The CDR3 is 13 residues long. The CDR3 DNA reads as TGTGCCAGCAGGGGGGCCGTCACCTACGAGCAGTACTTC. As protein: CASRGAVTYEQYF.

The chain joins TRBV27 to TRBJ2-7, with a possible D match to TRBD2 (6 bases). Germline assignment: CDR1 MNHEY and CDR2 SMNVEV (reference sequence). The CDR3 covers 14 residues. V was cut by 3 bases and J by 3 bases, with 12 bases left in between. CDR3 coding DNA: TGTGCCAGCAGTTTCTCCGGGACTCTCTACGAGCAGTACTTC. As protein: CASSFSGTLYEQYF.

This clone was seen more than once but under ten times. The rearrangement links TRBV7-2 to TRBJ2-3; 7 nucleotides line up with TRBD2. The CDR3 is 15 residues long. CDR1 and CDR2 (germline): SGHTA, FQGNSA. The V segment lost 3 bases and the J segment 2 bases; nucleotides outside the gene matches: 5. In DNA, the CDR3 is TGTGCCAGCAGCTTGGATAGCGGGTTCACAGATACGCAGTATTTT. Protein product: CASSLDSGFTDTQYF.

This clone has a handful of counts. The V and J genes are TRBV5-1 and TRBJ2-5, with D perhaps TRBD1 (5 bases). This CDR3 spans 13 amino acids. Germline CDR1 SGHRS, CDR2 YFSETQ. V lost 1 base, J lost 3 bases, and 7 bases lay in between. DNA for the CDR3: TGCGCCAGCAGCTTGACAGGAAAAGAGACCCAGTACTTC. The encoded protein is CASSLTGKETQYF.

The chain employs TRBV7-8 and TRBJ2-6, with a weak D call TRBD2 (6 bases). Trimming left V 5 bases short and J 4 bases short, with 15 bases between. CDR1 is SGHVS, CDR2 FQNEAQ, per germline. The CDR3 covers 16 residues. CDR3 in amino acids: CASSHPGTPGANVLTF. The CDR3 region has the DNA TGTGCCAGCAGCCATCCTGGGACTCCGGGGGCCAACGTCCTGACTTTC.

The CDR3 coding sequence is TGTGCCAGCAGCTTAGAGGGACTGAAGAATTCACCCCTCCACTTT. It is translated as CASSLEGLKNSPLHF. The V gene is TRBV7-8, the J gene TRBJ1-6, with D tentatively TRBD1 (5 bases). The CDR3 totals 15 residues. Germline CDR1 SGHVS, CDR2 FQNEAQ. Trimming shortened V by 1 base and J by 7 bases, and 11 bases separated the two germline ends.

The V call is TRBV4-3, the J call TRBJ1-1; TRBD1 aligns across 8 bases. The CDR3 length is 17 residues. Trimming took 1 base from V and 0 from J; bases not matched to a gene: 7. In germline, CDR1 is LGHNA, CDR2 YSLEER. Written as DNA, the CDR3 is TGCGCCAGCAGCCAAGCACCGGGACAGGTAATGAACACTGAAGCTTTCTTT. Its protein product is CASSQAPGQVMNTEAFF.

About this clone itself: Its ends do not fully match the called genes, so a read error is possible. This chain links TRBV10-3 with TRBJ1-5; 7 nucleotides align to TRBD1. This CDR3 region has 10 residues. The V gene's germline CDR1 is ENHRY and CDR2 SYGVKD. The CDR3 DNA sequence: TGTGCCATCCCGGGACAGCGCCAGCATTTT. Its translation: CAIPGQRQHF.

This chain links TRBV28 with TRBJ2-3; 9 nucleotides align to TRBD2. V lost 5 bases to trimming and J lost 5 bases; unmatched junction nucleotides: 8. The CDR3 sequence is 15 residues long. The V gene's germline CDR1 is MDHEN and CDR2 SYDVKM. This CDR3 is CASSESGRNGDTQYF. In DNA form, the CDR3 reads TGTGCCAGCAGTGAAAGCGGGAGGAACGGAGATACGCAGTATTTT.

This chain joins TRBV7-2 and TRBJ2-7; 8 bases align to TRBD1. The CDR3 totals 16 residues. V shed 5 bases, J shed 2 bases, and the junction held 11 bases outside the gene matches. The germline V gene encodes CDR1 SGHTA and CDR2 FQGNSA. The CDR3: CASSLGHRGVPYEQYF. The CDR3 bases are TGTGCCAGCAGCCTAGGGCACAGGGGGGTCCCCTACGAGCAGTACTTC.

This chain links TRBV4-1 with TRBJ1-2; TRBD1 agrees at 9 bases. With 1 base clipped from V and 6 bases from J, the junction kept 12 bases outside the gene matches. The CDR3 runs 17 residues. CDR1 and CDR2 (germline): MGHRA, YSYEKL. CDR3 bases: TGCGCCAGCAGCCAAGCCCTGGGACAGGGCGGCCTTGATGGCTACACCTTC. Translation: CASSQALGQGGLDGYTF.

The chain uses TRBV27 and TRBJ2-3; 14 bases match TRBD2. Germline V gene lookup returns CDR1 MNHEY and CDR2 SMNVEV (reference sequence). The CDR3 is 17 residues long. Germline trimming cut 4 bases from V and 3 bases from J; bases unmatched to any gene: 6. DNA of the CDR3: TGTGCCAGCAGTTCCGGACTAGCGGGGGGACGAACAGATACGCAGTATTTT. It yields the protein CASSSGLAGGRTDTQYF.

The sample holds a few counts of this clone. As DNA, the CDR3 is TGTGCCAGCAGTGACCTAAACACTGAAGCTTTCTTT. It translates to CASSDLNTEAFF. The V gene is TRBV6-4, the J gene TRBJ1-1, with D unclear. Trimming left V 2 bases short and J 2 bases short, with 3 bases between. Per the germline V gene, CDR1 is MRHNA and CDR2 is SNTAGT. This CDR3 region has 12 residues.

This clone was observed a few times. CDR3 sequence reads: CASSKPDRTQETQYF. CDR3 nucleotides: TGTGCCAGCAGCAAACCGGACAGGACCCAAGAGACCCAGTACTTC. J is TRBJ2-5 and V is TRBV5-4; TRBD1 agrees at 7 bases. The CDR3 length is 15 residues. The J segment lost 1 base and the V segment lost 4 bases, leaving 7 bases of the junction unmatched. In germline, CDR1 is SGHNT, CDR2 YYREEE (reference sequence).

The chain joins TRBV29-1 to TRBJ2-3; D is perhaps TRBD1 (6 bases). The CDR3 sequence is 14 residues long. V lost 4 bases and J 2 bases, leaving 13 bases between the germline ends. CDR1 SQVTM and CDR2 ANQGSEA come from the germline V gene. Here the CDR3 reads CSVGPWTATDTQYF. The CDR3 region has the DNA TGCAGCGTTGGCCCTTGGACAGCCACAGATACGCAGTATTTT.

The rearrangement links TRBV11-2 to TRBJ2-2; 9 positions match TRBD2. The V gene's germline CDR1 is SGHAT and CDR2 FQNNGV. Trimming took 1 base from V and 6 from J; bases not matched to a gene: 9. The CDR3 loop spans 17 amino acids. This chain's CDR3 is CASSLGGGGRAAGELFF. As DNA, the CDR3 is TGTGCCAGCAGCTTAGGAGGCGGCGGGAGGGCCGCCGGGGAGCTGTTTTTT.

This clone was observed a few times. The chain is built from TRBV7-2 and TRBJ2-3; TRBD2 aligns across 10 bases. V lost 0 bases to trimming and J lost 1 base; unmatched junction nucleotides: 1. Germline-derived CDR1 and CDR2 are SGHTA and FQGNSA. The CDR3 covers 16 residues. The DNA for the CDR3 is TGTGCCAGCAGCTTAGCCGGGACTAGCGGCACAGATACGCAGTATTTT. It specifies CASSLAGTSGTDTQYF.

This clone has a handful of counts. The chain is built from TRBV9 and TRBJ1-5, with 7 bases fitting TRBD1. Germline V lookup: CDR1 SGDLS, CDR2 YYNGEE. This CDR3 has 15 residues. With 4 bases clipped from V and 7 bases from J, the junction kept 11 bases outside the gene matches. CDR3: CASSSRRDSQQPQHF. CDR3 DNA: TGTGCCAGCAGCTCTAGGCGGGACAGCCAACAGCCCCAGCATTTT.

This clone was seen only a few times. The chain recombines TRBV5-4 with TRBJ2-2; D perhaps matches TRBD1 (6 bases). V gave up 1 base and J gave up 3 bases, with 10 bases separating them. CDR1 is SGHNT and CDR2 is YYREEE in the germline V gene (reference sequence). This CDR3 contains 15 residues. This CDR3 reads CASSLNHRDTGELFF. CDR3 DNA sequence: TGTGCCAGCAGCTTGAACCACAGGGACACCGGGGAGCTGTTTTTT.

The chain is built from TRBV30 and TRBJ2-7; D may be TRBD1 (5 bases). This CDR3 is built from 14 residues. With 0 bases removed from V and 1 base from J, the gap between germline ends came to 10 bases. CDR1 GTSNPN and CDR2 SVGIG come from the germline V gene (reference sequence). The CDR3 here is CAWSVRRQSYEQYF. Written as DNA, the CDR3 is TGTGCCTGGAGTGTACGGCGACAGTCCTACGAGCAGTACTTC.

The chain couples TRBV2 to TRBJ2-4; 7 positions match TRBD1. Looked up from germline, CDR1 is SNHLY and CDR2 is FYNNEI. The CDR3 spans 15 residues. Trimming cost V 4 bases and J 2 bases; bases outside gene matches: 5. CDR3 in DNA: TGTGCCAGCAGTGGGGACAGATTATCCAAAAACATTCAGTACTTC. Translated, it gives CASSGDRLSKNIQYF.

CDR3 region: CASSPKHEQYF. The CDR3 nucleotides read TGTGCCAGCAGTCCCAAGCACGAGCAGTACTTC. The gene calls are TRBV28 and TRBJ2-7; no clear D gene. V shed 5 bases and J shed 5 bases, with 7 bases lying between them. The germline gives CDR1 MDHEN, CDR2 SYDVKM. The CDR3 loop spans 11 amino acids.

CDR3 bases: TGTGCCTGGAGTCCGCCCTGGCTGGCCCTCTCTGGAAACACCATATATTTT. Its protein product is CAWSPPWLALSGNTIYF. The chain employs TRBV30 and TRBJ1-3; D is undetermined. The germline gives CDR1 GTSNPN, CDR2 SVGIG (reference sequence). The CDR3 has 17 residues. With 2 bases removed from V and 0 bases from J, the gap between germline ends came to 17 bases.

The J gene is TRBJ2-7, the V gene TRBV7-3; 11 bases are shared with TRBD2. The J segment lost 6 bases and the V segment lost 5 bases, leaving 9 bases of the junction unmatched. This CDR3 contains 15 residues. CDR1 is SGHTA and CDR2 is FQGTGA in the germline V gene. This CDR3 reads CASSIAGGPSGEQYF. The CDR3 DNA follows: TGTGCCAGCAGCATAGCGGGAGGGCCGTCGGGCGAGCAGTACTTC.

The chain carries TRBV11-2 and TRBJ1-2, with D possibly TRBD1 on 5 matching bases. CDR3 length equals 15 residues. Germline CDR1 SGHAT, CDR2 FQNNGV. Trimming removed 1 base at V and 7 bases at J, with 16 bases between. CDR3 sequence (DNA): TGTGCCAGCAGCTTAGCCCCTTCAGGGTGGGGTGGCTACACCTTC. Its protein is CASSLAPSGWGGYTF.